These 5 T cell receptor beta chains came from one sample sequenced in a study of T cell repertoires in cytomegalovirus infection. TCRdb independently ran MiXCR on the reads; one entry per CDR3 protein. Of 150,000 to 200,000 distinct CDR3 sequences in the sample, approximately 15% are singletons; the top ten hold about a quarter. The sample consisted of PBMCs. These receptors all stem from a human donor in good health (CMV status not recorded). Some clones in this sample may be carry-over from other donors' samples.

This clonotype was found many times. The J gene is TRBJ2-5, the V gene TRBV7-2; D is unresolved. Germline V gives CDR1 SGHTA, CDR2 FQGNSA. Trimming took 5 bases from V and 0 from J, leaving 7 bases between them. CDR3 size: 13 residues. Written as DNA, the CDR3 is TGTGCCAGCAGCCCCATTGACCAAGAGACCCAGTACTTC. Residues: CASSPIDQETQYF.

This clonotype was picked up many times. This chain uses TRBV6-5 with TRBJ1-1; D is unresolved. Trimming pared 2 bases from V and 2 bases from J, leaving 9 bases between. CDR1 and CDR2 (germline): MNHEY, SVGAGI. The CDR3 is 14 residues long. Here the CDR3 reads CASSYRRFNTEAFF. CDR3 nucleotides: TGTGCCAGCAGTTACAGGCGGTTTAACACTGAAGCTTTCTTT.

This clonotype was picked up many times. The chain carries TRBV7-9 and TRBJ2-1; no reliable D call. The CDR3 spans 11 residues. Trimming shortened V by 7 bases and J by 8 bases, and 9 bases separated the two germline ends. Germline V gene data show CDR1 as SEHNR and CDR2 as FQNEAQ (reference sequence). Written as DNA, the CDR3 is TGTGCCAGCAACCGACGAGATGAGCAGTTCTTC. Protein: CASNRRDEQFF.

This sequence joins TRBV4-1 and TRBJ1-6; D is unclear. V lost 2 bases to trimming and J lost 8 bases, with 7 bases between them. The CDR3 runs 13 residues. The germline V gene has CDR1 MGHRA and CDR2 YSYEKL. CDR3 amino acids: CASSQTPYSPLHF. The DNA for the CDR3 is TGCGCCAGCAGCCAAACGCCGTATTCACCCCTCCACTTT.

The rearrangement uses TRBV5-1 and TRBJ2-3; TRBD2 agrees at 7 bases. The V and J ends lost 2 bases and 2 bases, in that order; junction bases with no gene match: 2. The germline gives CDR1 SGHRS, CDR2 YFSETQ. The CDR3 consists of 14 residues. The CDR3 protein is CASSFERDTDTQYF. In DNA, the CDR3 is TGCGCCAGCAGCTTTGAGCGGGACACAGATACGCAGTATTTT.